This T cell receptor (beta chain) was sequenced in a study of T cell responses to AZD1222 COVID-19 vaccine. Study-wide results and caveats: Breadth and depth of Spike-specific TCRs rose after two AZD1222 doses.

Sequenced by immunoSEQ multiplex PCR; TCRdb stores in-frame clones only, minus some. The profile shows 150,000 to 200,000 clones, 90% to 95% of them singletons. Concerning this clone itself: Its target is unknown.

Looked up from germline, CDR1 is MDHEN and CDR2 is SYDVKM. The V and J ends lost 5 bases and 0 bases respectively, with 17 bases between them. The CDR3 sequence is 18 residues long. The TCR sequence derives from an adult in good health. This chain uses TRBV28 with TRBJ1-6, with unresolved D. The starting material was peripheral blood, obtained on day 0 of AZD1222 vaccination. The CDR3 spells CASSPLPDGSSYNSPLHF. DNA of the CDR3: TGTGCCAGCAGTCCATTACCCGACGGGAGCTCCTATAATTCACCCCTCCACTTT.